These 4 T cell receptor beta chains originate from one sample sequenced in a study of OX40 agonist ivuxolimab in advanced cancers. Assay used: immunoSEQ multiplex PCR; TCRdb lists only in-frame clones, some missing. The table has under 90,000 clones, 85% to 90% seen once. This material consisted of CD4+ or CD8+ T cells sorted from blood, taken in a trial of the OX40 agonist ivuxolimab. Receptors originate from an adult with an advanced solid tumor such as melanoma, head and neck, liver or kidney cancer.

The rearrangement joins TRBV7-9 to TRBJ1-1; a weak D match, TRBD1 (6 bases). In germline, CDR1 is SEHNR, CDR2 FQNEAQ (reference sequence). The length of the CDR3 is 12 residues. Trimming stripped 2 bases from V and 10 bases from J, with 11 bases between. CDR3 sequence (DNA): TGTGCCAGCAGCTTATTCGAGACAGGAGCTTTCTTT. Protein product: CASSLFETGAFF.

This rearrangement joins TRBV6-5 to TRBJ1-2, with 9 bases that match TRBD1. The CDR3 extends over 14 amino acids. V lost 2 bases, J lost 6 bases, and 4 bases stayed unmatched. Germline CDR1 is MNHEY and CDR2 is SVGAGI. The CDR3 nucleotides read TGTGCCAGCAGTTACCCGGGACAGGGCGATGGCTACACCTTC. Translating gives CASSYPGQGDGYTF.

The chain links TRBV7-3 to TRBJ2-2, with D unresolved. The CDR3 has 16 residues. In germline, CDR1 is SGHTA, CDR2 FQGTGA. V lost 3 bases and J lost 1, with 12 bases in between. The CDR3 DNA is TGTGCCAGCAGCTTTTCGGCCGGACGGAACACCGGGGAGCTGTTTTTT. Translation: CASSFSAGRNTGELFF. Full variable domain (missing parts from reference TRBV7-3 and TRBJ2-2): GAGVSQTPSNKVTEKGKYVELRCDPISGHTALYWYRQSLGQGPEFLIYFQGTGAADDSGLPNDRFFAVRPEGSVSTLKIQRTERGDSAVYLCASSFSAGRNTGELFFGEGSRLTVL.

The genes are TRBV7-8 and TRBJ1-2; possibly TRBD1 for D (5 bases). The CDR3 contains 15 residues. Trimming pared 3 bases from V and 0 bases from J, leaving 11 bases between. Germline-derived CDR1 and CDR2 are SGHVS and FQNEAQ. The CDR3 DNA sequence: TGTGCCAGCAGCTTCTCCCGGGACTCTAACTATGGCTACACCTTC. Its protein product is CASSFSRDSNYGYTF. The entire variable domain, with the rest obtained from reference TRBV7-8 and TRBJ1-2, is as follows: GAGVSQSPRYKVAKRGQDVALRCDPISGHVSLFWYQQALGQGPEFLTYFQNEAQLDKSGLPSDRFFAERPEGSVSTLKIQRTQQEDSAVYLCASSFSRDSNYGYTFGSGTRLTVV.